The rows below give T cell receptor beta chains drawn from one sample of a study of regulatory T cells in long-lasting Graves disease. TCRdb re-called the multiplex PCR reads through MiXCR, storing one row per CDR3 protein. Among about 430,000 distinct CDR3 sequences listed, around 20% were seen once. The sample here was peripheral blood mononuclear cells (PBMCs), taken when the disease was refractory, from a patient treated with antithyroid drugs. These TCRs come from a female donor with Graves disease. Each CDR3 is given with its conserved first and last residue. The order of the fields is clone size, J gene, V gene, D gene, CDR3 protein, CDR3 DNA. The D gene is left open where the match is weak. The size entry is marked missing in some rows and otherwise reads once, few, many or a size class.

>many|TRBJ1-6|TRBV6-1|NA
CASSELGVDSPLHF
TGTGCCAGCAGTGAATTGGGGGTAGATTCACCCCTCCACTTT
>few|TRBJ1-5|TRBV7-2|TRBD1
CASSLVSGTGNNQPQHF
TGTGCCAGCAGCTTGGTCTCCGGGACAGGGAACAATCAGCCCCAGCATTTT
>NA|TRBJ2-5|TRBV20-1|TRBD2
CSAREGLAGIQETQYF
TGCAGTGCTAGAGAGGGCCTAGCGGGAATCCAAGAGACCCAGTACTTC
>few|TRBJ1-1|TRBV29-1|NA
CSVEGEGVGHFTEAFF
TGCAGCGTTGAAGGGGAGGGGGTGGGACACTTCACTGAAGCTTTCTTT
>few|TRBJ2-1|TRBV7-2|NA
CASSFAANSYNEQFF
TGTGCCAGCAGCTTCGCGGCCAACTCCTACAATGAGCAGTTCTTC
>NA|TRBJ2-7|TRBV27|NA
CASTSTADEQYF
TGTGCCAGCACCTCTACGGCCGACGAGCAGTACTTC
>many|TRBJ2-7|TRBV28|TRBD2
CASSLSLRGGTSGSYEQYF
TGTGCCAGCAGTTTATCCCTTCGCGGAGGAACTAGCGGGAGTTACGAGCAGTACTTC
>few|TRBJ2-7|TRBV6-1|NA
CASSPKLPYEQYF
TGTGCCAGCAGTCCCAAATTACCTTACGAGCAGTACTTC
>many|TRBJ2-7|TRBV2|TRBD1
CASSEIQGTVYEQYF
TGTGCCAGCAGTGAAATTCAGGGGACAGTCTACGAGCAGTACTTC
>many|TRBJ1-1|TRBV29-1|TRBD1
CSARQGMGTEAFF
TGCAGCGCTCGACAGGGAATGGGCACTGAAGCTTTCTTT
>NA|TRBJ2-7|TRBV25-1|TRBD1
CATGGQGARNEQYF
TGTGCCACGGGTGGACAGGGGGCAAGGAACGAGCAGTACTTC
>many|TRBJ1-1|TRBV27|NA
CASSPSGLFEAFF
TGTGCCAGCAGTCCCTCGGGACTGTTTGAAGCTTTCTTT
>NA|TRBJ2-1|TRBV4-1|NA
CASSQDHNEQFF
TGCGCCAGCAGCCAAGATCACAATGAGCAGTTCTTC
>many|TRBJ2-5|TRBV6-2/TRBV6-3|NA
CASSYIGGVETQYF
TGTGCCAGCAGTTACATTGGGGGAGTCGAGACCCAGTACTTC
>few|TRBJ2-7|TRBV19|TRBD1
CASSRMGQPSYEQYF
TGTGCCAGTAGCCGAATGGGACAGCCTTCCTACGAGCAGTACTTC
>many|TRBJ1-2|TRBV28|NA
CASSFGITPDGYTF
TGTGCCAGCAGTTTTGGCATCACCCCGGATGGCTACACCTTC
>NA|TRBJ2-2|TRBV25-1|NA
CASRIYEGELFF
TGTGCCAGCAGAATCTATGAGGGGGAGCTGTTTTTT
>NA|TRBJ1-2|TRBV9|TRBD1
CASSGPTRDRAGYTF
TGTGCCAGCAGCGGACCGACCCGGGACAGGGCTGGCTACACCTTC
>many|TRBJ1-4|TRBV29-1|NA
CSVGGAGEKLFF
TGCAGCGTTGGGGGCGCGGGTGAAAAACTGTTTTTT
>many|TRBJ1-1|TRBV9|NA
CASSPRNSGQSNTEAFF
TGTGCCAGCAGCCCCCGAAATTCCGGGCAGTCGAACACTGAAGCTTTCTTT
>many|TRBJ1-1|TRBV6-1|NA
CASRAGHTEAFF
TGTGCCAGCAGGGCCGGGCACACTGAAGCTTTCTTT
>few|TRBJ2-2|TRBV29-1|TRBD1
CSVGQGVGAGELFF
TGCAGCGTAGGACAGGGGGTCGGGGCCGGGGAGCTGTTTTTT
>many|TRBJ1-1|TRBV28|NA
CASRRGSNTEAFF
TGTGCCAGCAGGCGCGGGAGTAACACTGAAGCTTTCTTT
>NA|TRBJ1-1|TRBV28|TRBD1
CASTPGGPNTEAFF
TGTGCCAGCACTCCAGGGGGACCGAACACTGAAGCTTTCTTT
>many|TRBJ2-7|TRBV28|NA
CASSLNEQYF
TGTGCCAGCAGTTTAAACGAGCAGTACTTC
>NA|TRBJ2-5|TRBV10-3|TRBD2
CAISEWGLAEETQYF
TGTGCCATCAGTGAGTGGGGACTAGCGGAAGAGACCCAGTACTTC
>many|TRBJ2-7|TRBV11-2|NA
CASSLGGLSYEQYF
TGTGCCAGCAGCTTGGGCGGACTATCCTACGAGCAGTACTTC
>many|TRBJ2-2|TRBV29-1|NA
CSVEFRDTGELFF
TGCAGCGTTGAATTTAGGGACACCGGGGAGCTGTTTTTT
>NA|TRBJ2-1|TRBV7-8|NA
CASSLFGRGSRNEQFF
TGTGCCAGCAGCTTATTTGGTCGGGGGAGCCGGAATGAGCAGTTCTTC